These 3 T cell receptor beta chains share one sample of origin, sequenced in a study of cytomegalovirus exposure and HLA in healthy donors. PCR used 60 Vbeta primers and 13 Jbeta primers. Libraries were prepared by immunoSEQ multiplex PCR; TCRdb keeps only in-frame clonotypes and omits some of them. This sample has 80,000 to 100,000 clones, with about 80% found just once. The sequencing input was PBMCs. Source of these receptors: a female donor in good health and CMV-seropositive.

The chain couples TRBV12-5 to TRBJ1-2; 7 positions match TRBD1. The V segment lost 1 base and the J segment 2 bases; nucleotides outside the gene matches: 1. CDR1 is LGHNT, CDR2 FRNRAP, per germline. The CDR3 totals 14 residues. The CDR3 here is CASGLAGQNYGYTF. CDR3 sequence (DNA): TGTGCTAGTGGTTTGGCGGGACAGAACTATGGCTACACCTTC.

The chain couples TRBV29-1 to TRBJ2-7; 10 bases are shared with TRBD2. Germline CDR1 reads SQVTM; CDR2 reads ANQGSEA. The CDR3 extends over 18 amino acids. J was trimmed by 0 bases and V by 1 base; bases with no gene match: 12. Here the CDR3 reads CSVEGRAGGTSASYEQYF. Written as DNA, the CDR3 is TGCAGCGTTGAAGGAAGGGCCGGTGGGACTAGCGCCTCCTACGAGCAGTACTTC.

The chain combines TRBV5-4 with TRBJ2-7; D gene unclear. Per germline, CDR1 SGHNT and CDR2 YYREEE (reference sequence). The CDR3 is 15 amino acids. V was trimmed by 1 base and J by 0 bases, leaving 11 bases between them. The CDR3 DNA reads as TGTGCCAGCAGCTTGTACGGGTCTAGCTCCTACGAGCAGTACTTC. It specifies CASSLYGSSSYEQYF.